These 20 T cell receptor beta chains originate from one sample sequenced in a study of shared clonotypes between healthy human individuals. Assay: immunoSEQ multiplex PCR; the TCRdb copy retains only in-frame clones and omits some. The sample has about 2 million clones, approximately 95% seen once. Sequenced: naive CD4+ T cells sorted from blood. The subset is: CD45RA+ positively selected. The source is a man between 18 and 35 years old in good health.

V usage is TRBV5-1 and J usage is TRBJ2-2; 7 positions match TRBD2. CDR1 is SGHRS and CDR2 is YFSETQ in the germline V gene. This CDR3 is built from 15 residues. J gave up 1 base and V 6 bases, and 6 bases lay outside the gene matches. In DNA, the CDR3 is TGCGCCAGCACCGAAACTAGCGTGAACACCGGGGAGCTGTTTTTT. This sequence encodes CASTETSVNTGELFF.

The chain combines TRBV5-1 with TRBJ1-3, with D possibly being TRBD1 (5 bases). Germline CDR1 is SGHRS and CDR2 is YFSETQ. V shed 2 bases and J shed 7 bases, with 16 bases lying between them. The CDR3 is made up of 15 amino acids. The CDR3 here is CASSFGPGAVNTIYF. The CDR3 DNA reads as TGCGCCAGCAGCTTCGGGCCCGGGGCCGTGAACACCATATATTTT.

The CDR3 sequence is CASSLAYRAGRHNEQFF. The CDR3, as DNA: TGTGCCAGCAGCTTAGCCTATCGAGCGGGACGACACAATGAGCAGTTCTTC. The chain joins TRBV7-2 to TRBJ2-1, with 7 bases lining up with TRBD2. The V gene's germline CDR1 is SGHTA and CDR2 FQGNSA. This CDR3 is 17 amino acids long. J gave up 5 bases and V 0 bases, and 10 bases lay outside the gene matches.

The V gene is TRBV5-4, the J gene TRBJ1-2; D not resolved. The CDR3 is made up of 13 amino acids. The V end was cut by 5 bases, the J end by 0 bases, with 8 bases between. Germline V lookup: CDR1 SGHNT, CDR2 YYREEE (reference sequence). The DNA for the CDR3 is TGTGCCAGCAGGACGGCAGCTAACTATGGCTACACCTTC. Protein: CASRTAANYGYTF.

The chain recombines TRBV18 with TRBJ1-1; D not resolved. The CDR3 length is 15 residues. Deletions cut 2 bases from V and 1 base from J, with 11 bases between. The V gene's germline CDR1 is KGHSH and CDR2 LQKENI. CDR3 nucleotides: TGTGCCAGCTCACCAGAGGTCACATCGAACACTGAAGCTTTCTTT. This encodes CASSPEVTSNTEAFF. The variable domain in full, with the rest retrieved from reference TRBV18 and TRBJ1-1, is NAGVMQNPRHLVRRRGQEARLRCSPMKGHSHVYWYRQLPEEGLKFMVYLQKENIIDESGMPKERFSAEFPKEGPSILRIQQVVRGDSAAYFCASSPEVTSNTEAFFGQGTRLTVV.

This chain uses TRBV28 with TRBJ2-4, with D possibly matching TRBD1 (5 bases). V shed 1 base and J shed 1 base, with 11 bases lying between them. The length of the CDR3 is 16 residues. In germline, CDR1 is MDHEN, CDR2 SYDVKM. The CDR3 sequence: CASSLSGIGAKNIQYF. For the CDR3, the DNA is TGTGCCAGCAGTTTATCAGGGATCGGGGCCAAAAACATTCAGTACTTC.

This rearrangement joins TRBV29-1 to TRBJ2-1, with 9 bases matching TRBD2. CDR1 SQVTM and CDR2 ANQGSEA come from the germline V gene. This CDR3 has 14 residues. Unmatched junction bases numbered 16, after V lost 6 bases and J lost 13 bases. CDR3 DNA: TGCAGCGTCGATACTAGCGGGCCCCAAGGCCCCCAGTTCTTC. This gives the protein CSVDTSGPQGPQFF.

For this clone: This specimen includes other DNA sequences encoding the same CDR3. V gene TRBV6-5 combines with J gene TRBJ1-5; D not certain. Germline V gene sequence: CDR1 MNHEY, CDR2 SVGAGI. V was trimmed by 0 bases and J by 0 bases, leaving 6 bases between them. The CDR3 extends over 15 amino acids. The CDR3 bases are TGTGCCAGCAGTTACTCGGGTGATAGCAATCAGCCCCAGCATTTT. Translating it yields CASSYSGDSNQPQHF.

The chain employs TRBV7-2 and TRBJ1-5; D gene unclear. The CDR3 is 12 residues long. Germline assignment: CDR1 SGHTA and CDR2 FQGNSA. The V and J ends lost 3 bases and 9 bases respectively, with 9 bases between them. DNA of the CDR3: TGTGCCAGCAGCTTCGAGCGGGGGCCCCAGCATTTT. Its translation: CASSFERGPQHF.

The rearrangement uses TRBV30 and TRBJ1-1; TRBD1 matches 11 bases. Germline CDR1 and CDR2: GTSNPN and SVGIG (reference sequence). V dropped 2 bases and J dropped 4; count of bases not matched to a gene: 15. This CDR3 contains 18 residues. CDR3 amino acids: CAWSPIRTGGLRGTEAFF. CDR3 coding DNA: TGTGCCTGGAGTCCCATCCGGACAGGGGGCCTTAGGGGCACTGAAGCTTTCTTT.

The table lists this clone with a count of one. The gene calls are TRBV12-5 and TRBJ1-2; TRBD1 matches 9 bases. This CDR3 contains 14 residues. Germline V lookup: CDR1 LGHNT, CDR2 FRNRAP. V gave up 5 bases and J gave up 2 bases; unmatched junction bases: 3. This CDR3 is CASGTGGANYGYTF. CDR3 DNA: TGTGCTAGTGGTACAGGGGGCGCGAACTATGGCTACACCTTC.

DNA of the CDR3: TGTGCCAGCAGCTCGGACGTGAACACCGGGGAGCTGTTTTTT. This translates into CASSSDVNTGELFF. The chain links TRBV7-2 to TRBJ2-2, with unresolved D. Germline CDR1 reads SGHTA; CDR2 reads FQGNSA. The CDR3 has 14 residues. Trimming pared 4 bases from V and 1 base from J, leaving 7 bases between.

The rearrangement uses TRBV2 and TRBJ2-3; TRBD2 aligns across 8 bases. Trimming took 2 bases from V and 6 from J; bases not matched to a gene: 10. This CDR3 region has 16 residues. Germline lookup yields CDR1 SNHLY and CDR2 FYNNEI. The CDR3 DNA sequence: TGTGCCAGCAGTGAAAGCGGGAGTAGGAACGGTGATACGCAGTATTTT. Its translation is CASSESGSRNGDTQYF.

Comment on this clone: Other DNA sequences from this sample encode an identical CDR3 as well. Written as DNA, the CDR3 is TGTGCCAGCTCACCCACAGGGGTGCAAGAGACCCAGTACTTC. Its protein is CASSPTGVQETQYF. The chain has TRBV18 and TRBJ2-5; 7 bases are a match to TRBD1. CDR1 and CDR2 from the germline V gene are KGHSH and LQKENI. This CDR3 is 14 amino acids long. V shed 3 bases, J shed 2 bases, and the junction held 3 bases outside the gene matches. The entire variable domain, with the rest obtained from reference TRBV18 and TRBJ2-5, is as follows: NAGVMQNPRHLVRRRGQEARLRCSPMKGHSHVYWYRQLPEEGLKFMVYLQKENIIDESGMPKERFSAEFPKEGPSILRIQQVVRGDSAAYFCASSPTGVQETQYFGPGTRLLVL.

This clone has just one count. CDR3 loop: CASSFPGSSYEQYF. The CDR3 DNA reads as TGTGCCAGCAGCTTCCCAGGGAGCTCCTACGAGCAGTACTTC. The chain recombines TRBV5-8 with TRBJ2-7, with D perhaps TRBD1 or TRBD2 (5 bases each). V was cut by 2 bases and J by 0 bases, with 9 bases left in between. CDR3 length: 14 amino acids. The germline V gene has CDR1 SGHTS and CDR2 YDEGEE.

V is TRBV5-4 and J is TRBJ2-3; weak D call: TRBD1 (5 bases). The germline gives CDR1 SGHNT, CDR2 YYREEE (reference sequence). The CDR3 extends over 13 amino acids. The V end was cut by 0 bases, the J end by 5 bases, with 7 bases between. The CDR3 is CASSLGGRDTQYF. The DNA of the CDR3 is TGTGCCAGCAGCTTGGGGGGCCGAGATACGCAGTATTTT. The complete variable domain, with remaining parts taken from reference TRBV5-4 and TRBJ2-3, reads ETGVTQSPTHLIKTRGQQVTLRCSSQSGHNTVSWYQQALGQGPQFIFQYYREEENGRGNFPPRFSGLQFPNYSSELNVNALELDDSALYLCASSLGGRDTQYFGPGTRLTVL.

This clone was counted once. The chain recombines TRBV6-1 with TRBJ2-4, with a tentative D call TRBD2 (5 bases). The CDR3 sequence is 15 residues long. Trimming removed 7 bases at V and 3 bases at J, with 16 bases between. CDR1 MNHNS and CDR2 SASEGT come from the germline V gene. CDR3 residues: CASTFEGLDKNIQYF. CDR3 nucleotides: TGTGCCAGCACGTTTGAGGGATTGGACAAAAACATTCAGTACTTC.

Comment on this clone: Other nucleotide sequences from this sample produce the same CDR3. This chain's CDR3 is CASSLGQGGSNQPQHF. The CDR3 DNA reads as TGTGCCAGCAGCTTGGGACAGGGGGGTAGCAATCAGCCCCAGCATTTT. The chain uses TRBV7-9 and TRBJ1-5, with 11 positions matching TRBD1. The CDR3 has 16 residues. V was pared by 3 bases and J by 0 bases, with 1 base of the junction left unmatched. The germline V gene has CDR1 SEHNR and CDR2 FQNEAQ (reference sequence).

The chain joins TRBV5-4 to TRBJ2-7; D might be TRBD1 or TRBD2, each matching 7 bases. Trimming shortened V by 4 bases and J by 11 bases, and 19 bases separated the two germline ends. Germline CDR1 reads SGHNT; CDR2 reads YYREEE (reference sequence). There are 13 residues in the CDR3. CDR3 sequence: CASSTQGVAGEYF. The CDR3 DNA sequence: TGTGCCAGCAGCACCCAGGGGGTTGCGGGGGAGTACTTC.

The chain joins TRBV5-8 to TRBJ1-5; D unclear. The CDR3 spans 13 residues. CDR1 and CDR2 (germline): SGHTS, YDEGEE. With 1 base removed from V and 2 bases from J, the gap between germline ends came to 4 bases. The CDR3: CASSLTGNQPQHF. The CDR3 DNA follows: TGTGCCAGCAGCTTGACAGGCAATCAGCCCCAGCATTTT.